The sequence of this TCR beta chain was determined in a study of T cell repertoires in cytomegalovirus infection. Study-level information: Newly reported HLA-C-restricted and thoroughly characterized HLA-B-restricted CMV epitopes were employed. Carrying CMV and the relevant HLA type showed in public TCR beta signatures.

Study-level results: Within the response measured ex vivo, HLA-C-restricted CMV-specific TCR beta clonotypes were dominant. CMV carriers with the relevant HLA were identified by cumulative public TCR beta family frequency.

The CDR3 extends over 15 amino acids. Looked up from germline, CDR1 is MNHEY and CDR2 is SMNVEV (reference sequence). V gave up 3 bases and J gave up 0 bases; unmatched junction bases: 4. TCRdb reprocessed the reads via MiXCR and lists one record per CDR3 protein. The sample includes approximately 990,000 distinct CDR3 sequences, 31% of them seen just once. This clonotype was picked up a small number of times. Its antigen is not identified. This TCR came from a human donor in good health (CMV status not recorded). Some clones in this sample may be carry-over from other donors' samples. The chain uses TRBV27 and TRBJ1-1, with TRBD1 matching 7 bases. This specimen was cultured CD8+ T cells from PBMCs, taken from culture after CMV antigen stimulation. CDR3: CASSFGTEMNTEAFF. DNA of the CDR3: TGTGCCAGCAGTTTCGGGACAGAGATGAACACTGAAGCTTTCTTT.